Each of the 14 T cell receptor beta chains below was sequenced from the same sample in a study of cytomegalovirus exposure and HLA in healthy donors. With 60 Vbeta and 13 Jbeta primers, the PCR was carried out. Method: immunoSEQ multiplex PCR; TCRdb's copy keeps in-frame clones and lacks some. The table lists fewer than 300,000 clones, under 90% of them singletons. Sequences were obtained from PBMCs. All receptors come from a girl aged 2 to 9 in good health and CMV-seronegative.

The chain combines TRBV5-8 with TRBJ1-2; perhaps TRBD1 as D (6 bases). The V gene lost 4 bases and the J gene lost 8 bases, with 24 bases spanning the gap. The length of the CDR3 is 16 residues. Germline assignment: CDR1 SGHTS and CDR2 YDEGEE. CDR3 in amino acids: CASSRIYRAGAWGYTF. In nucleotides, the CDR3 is TGTGCCAGCAGCCGAATATACAGGGCGGGGGCGTGGGGCTACACCTTC.

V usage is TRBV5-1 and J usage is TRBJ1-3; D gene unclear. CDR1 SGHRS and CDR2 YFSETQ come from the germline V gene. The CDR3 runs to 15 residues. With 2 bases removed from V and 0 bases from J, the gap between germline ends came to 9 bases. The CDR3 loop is CASSLTGFSGNTIYF. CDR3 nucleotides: TGCGCCAGCAGCTTAACCGGTTTCTCTGGAAACACCATATATTTT.

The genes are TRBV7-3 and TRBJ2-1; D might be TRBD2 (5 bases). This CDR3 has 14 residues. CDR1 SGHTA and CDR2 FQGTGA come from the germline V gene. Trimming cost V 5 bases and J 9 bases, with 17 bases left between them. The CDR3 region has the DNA TGTGCCAGCAGCCACCCTCTGTCGGGGAGTGAGCAGTTCTTC. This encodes CASSHPLSGSEQFF.

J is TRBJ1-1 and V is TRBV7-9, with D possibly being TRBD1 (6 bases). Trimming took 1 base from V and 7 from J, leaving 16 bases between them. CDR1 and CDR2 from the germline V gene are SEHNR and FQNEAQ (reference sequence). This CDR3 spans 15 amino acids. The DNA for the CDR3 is TGTGCCAGCAGCTTAGGGGGCGGGGGCTTTGATGAAGCTTTCTTT. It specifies CASSLGGGGFDEAFF.

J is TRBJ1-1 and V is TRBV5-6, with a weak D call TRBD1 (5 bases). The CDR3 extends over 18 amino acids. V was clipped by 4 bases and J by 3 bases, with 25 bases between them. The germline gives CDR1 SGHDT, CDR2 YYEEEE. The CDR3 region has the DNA TGTGCCAGCAGCCCATTGGGGAGCCTCCGGCCGGGGGACACTGAAGCTTTCTTT. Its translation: CASSPLGSLRPGDTEAFF.

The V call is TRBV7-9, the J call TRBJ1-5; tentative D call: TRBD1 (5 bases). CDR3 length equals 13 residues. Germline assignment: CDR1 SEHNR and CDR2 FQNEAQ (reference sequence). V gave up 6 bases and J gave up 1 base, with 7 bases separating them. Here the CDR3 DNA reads TGTGCCAGCAGTCGACAGAGCAATCAGCCCCAGCATTTT. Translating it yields CASSRQSNQPQHF.

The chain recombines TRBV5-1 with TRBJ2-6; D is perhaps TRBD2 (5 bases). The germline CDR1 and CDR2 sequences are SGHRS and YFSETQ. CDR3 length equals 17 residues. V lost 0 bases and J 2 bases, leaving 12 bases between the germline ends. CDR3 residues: CASSLAGRVPGANVLTF. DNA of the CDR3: TGCGCCAGCAGCTTGGCCGGGCGGGTACCTGGGGCCAACGTCCTGACTTTC.

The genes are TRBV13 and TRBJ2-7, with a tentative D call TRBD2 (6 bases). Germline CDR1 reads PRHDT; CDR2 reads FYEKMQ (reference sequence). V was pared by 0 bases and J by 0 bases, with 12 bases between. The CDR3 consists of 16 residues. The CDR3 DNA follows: TGTGCCAGCAGCTTAGGCCCTGGGAGGAGCTCCTACGAGCAGTACTTC. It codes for CASSLGPGRSSYEQYF.

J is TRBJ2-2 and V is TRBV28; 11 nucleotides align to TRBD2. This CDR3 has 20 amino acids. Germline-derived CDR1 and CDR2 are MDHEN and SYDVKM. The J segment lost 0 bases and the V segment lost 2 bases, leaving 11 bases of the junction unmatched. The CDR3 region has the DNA TGTGCCAGCAGTTTAGGTTTTAGCGGGAGGGTAACTTCGAACACCGGGGAGCTGTTTTTT. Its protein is CASSLGFSGRVTSNTGELFF.

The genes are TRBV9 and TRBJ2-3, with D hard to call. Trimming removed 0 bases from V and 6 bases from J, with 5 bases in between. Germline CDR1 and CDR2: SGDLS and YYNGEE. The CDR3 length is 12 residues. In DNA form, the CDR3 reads TGTGCCAGCAGCGTAGCAATGGATACGCAGTATTTT. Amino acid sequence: CASSVAMDTQYF.

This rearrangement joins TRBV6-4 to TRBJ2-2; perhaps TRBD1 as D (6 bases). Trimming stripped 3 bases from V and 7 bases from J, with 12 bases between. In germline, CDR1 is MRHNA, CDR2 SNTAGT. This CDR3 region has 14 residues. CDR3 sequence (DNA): TGTGCCAGCAGTGAGGTACAGGGCCTCGGGGAGCTGTTTTTT. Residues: CASSEVQGLGELFF.

The CDR3: CASNPRQGTGNYGYTF. CDR3 nucleotide sequence: TGTGCCAGTAATCCCCGACAGGGGACCGGTAACTATGGCTACACCTTC. The chain links TRBV19 to TRBJ1-2, with 8 bases aligning to TRBD1. This CDR3 contains 16 residues. The germline gives CDR1 LNHDA, CDR2 SQIVND (reference sequence). V dropped 7 bases and J dropped 1; count of bases not matched to a gene: 11.

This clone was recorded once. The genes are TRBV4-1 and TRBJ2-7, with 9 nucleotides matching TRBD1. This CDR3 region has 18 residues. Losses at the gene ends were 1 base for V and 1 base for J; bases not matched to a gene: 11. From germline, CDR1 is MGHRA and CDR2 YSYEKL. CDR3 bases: TGCGCCAGCAGCCAAGGGGGCGTTGAGGGACAGGGATCCTACGAGCAGTACTTC. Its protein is CASSQGGVEGQGSYEQYF.

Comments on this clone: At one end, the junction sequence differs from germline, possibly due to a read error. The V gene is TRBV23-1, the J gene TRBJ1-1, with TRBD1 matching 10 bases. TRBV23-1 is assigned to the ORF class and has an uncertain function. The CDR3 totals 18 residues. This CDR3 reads CASSQSILGTGVKTEAFF. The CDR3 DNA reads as TGCGCCAGCAGTCAATCGATTCTTGGGACAGGGGTGAAGACTGAAGCTTTCTTT.